This passage covers 13 T cell receptor beta chains from one sample sequenced in a study of T cells in Graves' hyperthyroidism and ophthalmopathy. The TCR beta CDR3 regions underwent amplification using RNA transcripts as the source. First-round RT-PCR targeting the TCR CDR3 was performed with the HTBI primer set. TCRdb fed the multiplex PCR reads into MiXCR, producing one record per CDR3 protein. The sample lists hundreds of thousands of distinct CDR3 sequences, just over 45% seen once, with roughly 8.2% in the top ten. Source material: peripheral blood or thyroid tissue (not recorded which). Receptors were obtained from a young woman with Graves' hyperthyroidism.

This clonotype was observed at least ten times. This sequence joins TRBV7-9 and TRBJ1-1; the D is unclear. V lost 2 bases and J 6 bases, leaving 10 bases between the germline ends. Germline CDR1 is SEHNR and CDR2 is FQNEAQ (reference sequence). CDR3 length: 13 amino acids. The chain's CDR3 is CASSLPLEAEAFF. In nucleotides, the CDR3 is TGTGCCAGCAGCTTACCCCTCGAGGCTGAAGCTTTCTTT.

With regard to this clonotype: The junction departs from the called germline gene at one end, perhaps through a read error. This chain links TRBV7-2 with TRBJ1-4; no clear D gene. Germline CDR1 SGHTA, CDR2 FQGNSA. The CDR3 is 17 residues long. CDR3 DNA: TGCGCCAGCAGCCAAGCCAACTTTCAGGAAACTAATGAAAAACTGTTTTTT. It is translated as CASSQANFQETNEKLFF.

This clonotype occurred a few times. The chain uses TRBV9 and TRBJ2-5, with D unresolved. V lost 2 bases and J lost 5, with 10 bases in between. Germline CDR1 SGDLS, CDR2 YYNGEE. This CDR3 is 13 amino acids long. The CDR3 DNA follows: TGTGCCAGCAGCGTGGAAGGTCGGGAGACCCAGTACTTC. Its translation: CASSVEGRETQYF.

This clonotype has ten or more counts. This chain uses TRBV7-9 with TRBJ1-2; 7 positions match TRBD1. This CDR3 region has 13 residues. Germline CDR1 SEHNR, CDR2 FQNEAQ (reference sequence). The J segment lost 4 bases and the V segment lost 4 bases, leaving 3 bases of the junction unmatched. The CDR3 is CASSSGQAYGYTF. The CDR3, as DNA: TGTGCCAGCAGCTCCGGACAGGCCTATGGCTACACCTTC.

As regards this clonotype: The CDR3 carries no conserved terminal phenylalanine or tryptophan, so it likely arises from a read error. The rearrangement joins TRBV7-9 to TRBJ1-6; 9 bases match TRBD1. Per the germline V gene, CDR1 is SEHNR and CDR2 is FQNEAQ (reference sequence). This CDR3 comprises 15 residues. The ends lost 5 bases at V and 10 bases at J; junction bases unmatched: 9. The CDR3 loop reads CASSPPGDRESPLHL. As DNA, the CDR3 is TGTGCCAGCAGCCCCCCGGGGGACAGGGAATCACCCCTCCACCTT.

Points on this clonotype: This could be a read error, since a much larger clone is one nucleotide away. The chain uses TRBV7-2 and TRBJ2-5; TRBD1 matches at 9 bases. Germline CDR1 SGHTA, CDR2 FQGNSA. Unmatched junction bases numbered 1, after V lost 1 base and J lost 4 bases. The CDR3 length is 14 residues. CDR3 sequence: CASSLGDRAETQYF. The CDR3 bases are TGTGCCAGCAGCTTAGGGGACAGGGCAGAGACCCAGTACTTC.

This chain uses TRBV2 with TRBJ2-5; D remains ambiguous. CDR1 is SNHLY, CDR2 FYNNEI, per germline. The CDR3 extends over 16 amino acids. V was shortened by 4 bases and J by 2 bases, with 17 bases between the two germline ends. The DNA for the CDR3 is TGTGCCAGCAGTGCCCGACTGGCGGAGTCACAAGAGACCCAGTACTTC. Protein: CASSARLAESQETQYF.

The chain recombines TRBV7-9 with TRBJ1-1, with TRBD1 matching over 8 bases. The CDR3 covers 16 residues. The germline gives CDR1 SEHNR, CDR2 FQNEAQ (reference sequence). V shed 7 bases and J 5 bases; nucleotides not matched to a gene: 15. CDR3 sequence reads: CASTPGQAYLRTEAFF. The CDR3 DNA reads as TGTGCCAGCACCCCGGGACAGGCCTACCTTAGGACTGAAGCTTTCTTT.

The table lists this clonotype with a few counts. The chain combines TRBV7-2 with TRBJ1-1; 8 positions agree with TRBD1. The CDR3 is 16 residues long. Germline CDR1 SGHTA, CDR2 FQGNSA. Unmatched junction bases numbered 5, after V lost 1 base and J lost 1 base. CDR3 residues: CASSLDQGARNTEAFF. CDR3 in DNA: TGTGCCAGCAGCTTAGACCAGGGGGCGAGGAACACTGAAGCTTTCTTT.

Turning to this clonotype: This may stem from a read error, because a much larger clone lies one nucleotide away. The conserved final phenylalanine or tryptophan is absent from the CDR3, which likely points to a read error. This rearrangement joins TRBV15 to TRBJ1-1; D is perhaps TRBD1 (6 bases). The CDR3 length is 17 residues. V was trimmed by 5 bases and J by 0 bases, leaving 19 bases between them. Germline CDR1 and CDR2: LNHNV and YYDKDF (reference sequence). The CDR3 DNA follows: TGTGCCACCAGCGAGGGGGGGAGGGGCTCCCTGAACACTGAAGCTTTCCTT. This translates into CATSEGGRGSLNTEAFL.

A remark on this clonotype: Germline and junction disagree at one end, which may indicate a read error. This rearrangement joins TRBV15 to TRBJ1-3; D is possibly TRBD1 (6 bases). Per the germline V gene, CDR1 is LNHNV and CDR2 is YYDKDF (reference sequence). The CDR3 is 14 amino acids. Written as DNA, the CDR3 is TGTGCCACCAGCACCCTACAGGGTGGATACACCATATATTTT. Translation gives CATSTLQGGYTIYF.

The rearrangement uses TRBV7-3 and TRBJ1-6; D not resolved. Germline CDR1 reads SGHTA; CDR2 reads FQGTGA. With 5 bases removed from V and 8 bases from J, the gap between germline ends came to 10 bases. This CDR3 contains 13 residues. This chain's CDR3 is CASSDSGDSPLHF. In nucleotides, the CDR3 is TGTGCCAGCAGCGACTCCGGGGATTCACCCCTCCACTTT.

The chain uses TRBV7-9 and TRBJ1-1; D gene uncertain. V was clipped by 3 bases and J by 6 bases, with 17 bases between them. The V gene's germline CDR1 is SEHNR and CDR2 FQNEAQ (reference sequence). The CDR3 is 15 amino acids. CDR3 protein: CASSLEGLTDAEAFF. The CDR3 coding sequence is TGTGCCAGCAGCTTGGAGGGCCTAACCGACGCTGAAGCTTTCTTT.